The 22 T cell receptor beta chains listed next were all sequenced from one sample in a study of response to subunit inactivated influenza vaccine. TCRdb itself ran the RT-PCR reads through MiXCR, one entry per CDR3 protein. Of about 480,000 distinct CDR3 sequences in the sample, roughly 23% were seen once. Sequencing was performed on CD4+ T cells sorted from PBMCs, taken roughly 5 days after vaccination. The receptors originated from a middle-aged man who received an inactivated influenza vaccine.

This clonotype was seen a few times. The CDR3: CASSYSGRPPSKNEQFF. The CDR3 coding sequence is TGTGCCAGCAGTTACTCCGGGCGCCCCCCCTCGAAAAATGAGCAGTTCTTC. The J gene is TRBJ2-1, the V gene TRBV6-5; no reliable D call. This CDR3 spans 17 amino acids. V was shortened by 0 bases and J by 7 bases, with 19 bases between the two germline ends. CDR1 is MNHEY, CDR2 SVGAGI, per germline.

J is TRBJ2-1 and V is TRBV3-1; 8 bases fit TRBD2. Germline CDR1 LGHDT, CDR2 YNNKEL (reference sequence). Losses at the gene ends were 6 bases for V and 7 bases for J; bases not matched to a gene: 8. The CDR3 extends over 14 amino acids. As DNA, the CDR3 is TGTGCCAGCAGGGAGAGCGGGAGTACGAATGAGCAGTTCTTC. Protein sequence: CASRESGSTNEQFF.

This rearrangement joins TRBV3-1 to TRBJ2-5; TRBD2 agrees at 12 bases. J gave up 7 bases and V 3 bases, and 12 bases lay outside the gene matches. Germline V lookup: CDR1 LGHDT, CDR2 YNNKEL (reference sequence). The CDR3 has 17 residues. The CDR3 DNA sequence: TGTGCCAGCAGCCAGGCCACTAGCGGGGGGCGGGCAAGGACCCAGTACTTC. The encoded protein is CASSQATSGGRARTQYF.

This CDR3 is CASSELAGETQYF. The DNA for the CDR3 is TGTGCCAGCAGTGAACTAGCCGGGGAGACCCAGTACTTC. The chain couples TRBV6-1 to TRBJ2-5; D is perhaps TRBD2 (5 bases). Per the germline V gene, CDR1 is MNHNS and CDR2 is SASEGT. V was shortened by 2 bases and J by 5 bases, with 9 bases between the two germline ends. This CDR3 is 13 amino acids long.

The rearrangement uses TRBV11-2 and TRBJ2-7, with D possibly being TRBD1 or TRBD2 (5 bases each). Germline lookup yields CDR1 SGHAT and CDR2 FQNNGV. CDR3 length equals 18 residues. The V and J ends lost 5 bases and 3 bases respectively, with 26 bases between them. This CDR3 is CASSTIRVSGTTGYEQYF. The DNA of the CDR3 is TGTGCCAGCAGCACCATAAGAGTTTCCGGGACGACGGGCTACGAGCAGTACTTC.

The V gene is TRBV4-2, the J gene TRBJ2-3; TRBD1 agrees at 8 bases. This CDR3 comprises 15 residues. V shed 2 bases, J shed 2 bases, and the junction held 3 bases outside the gene matches. Germline CDR1 LGHNA, CDR2 YNFKEQ. The CDR3 DNA reads TGTGCCAGCAGCCAATCAGGGGGCTTCACAGATACGCAGTATTTT. It yields the protein CASSQSGGFTDTQYF.

The gene calls are TRBV11-2 and TRBJ2-2; the D gene is possibly TRBD1 (6 bases). Trimming removed 5 bases at V and 3 bases at J, with 13 bases between. CDR1 and CDR2 from the germline V gene are SGHAT and FQNNGV. The CDR3 covers 15 residues. The CDR3 sequence: CASSVQGGDTGELFF. In nucleotides, the CDR3 is TGTGCCAGCAGCGTACAGGGCGGCGACACCGGGGAGCTGTTTTTT.

The J gene is TRBJ2-1, the V gene TRBV29-1; 9 bases are a match to TRBD1. From germline, CDR1 is SQVTM and CDR2 ANQGSEA. The CDR3 spans 16 residues. The ends lost 2 bases at V and 6 bases at J; junction bases unmatched: 11. This chain's CDR3 is CSVEPLQGARGNEQFF. In DNA, the CDR3 is TGCAGCGTTGAACCCCTACAGGGGGCGCGAGGCAATGAGCAGTTCTTC.

The chain couples TRBV5-1 to TRBJ2-2; D is unclear. V lost 0 bases, J lost 0 bases, and 15 bases lay in between. Germline CDR1 SGHRS, CDR2 YFSETQ. CDR3 length equals 18 residues. The CDR3 DNA is TGCGCCAGCAGCTTGGCCGGTAAAGGATACGCGAACACCGGGGAGCTGTTTTTT. Its translation is CASSLAGKGYANTGELFF. The variable domain in full, with the rest retrieved from reference TRBV5-1 and TRBJ2-2, is KAGVTQTPRYLIKTRGQQVTLSCSPISGHRSVSWYQQTPGQGLQFLFEYFSETQRNKGNFPGRFSGRQFSNSRSEMNVSTLELGDSALYLCASSLAGKGYANTGELFFGEGSRLTVL.

This clonotype has more than one count but fewer than ten. The V gene is TRBV4-2, the J gene TRBJ2-7; D call uncertain. Looked up from germline, CDR1 is LGHNA and CDR2 is YNFKEQ. The CDR3 totals 14 residues. V was clipped by 4 bases and J by 3 bases, with 13 bases between them. DNA for the CDR3: TGTGCCAGCAGCCTGGATGTAAAAGACTACGAGCAGTACTTC. Protein sequence: CASSLDVKDYEQYF.

The chain uses TRBV12-3 or TRBV12-4 and TRBJ1-1, with 8 bases lining up with TRBD1. The CDR3 spans 15 residues. With 4 bases clipped from V and 2 bases from J, the junction kept 6 bases outside the gene matches. As DNA, the CDR3 is TGTGCCAGCAGTTCAGGGGGCTATGGAAACACTGAAGCTTTCTTT. Its translation: CASSSGGYGNTEAFF.

This clonotype has a handful of counts. The rearrangement uses TRBV5-1 and TRBJ2-1; tentatively, D is TRBD2 (6 bases). The CDR3 extends over 16 amino acids. The ends were cut back, 5 bases at V and 1 base at J, with 16 bases in the middle. Germline V gene data show CDR1 as SGHRS and CDR2 as YFSETQ. DNA for the CDR3: TGCGCCAGCAGGCCAACCGTGGGGGGTTCCTACAATGAGCAGTTCTTC. As protein: CASRPTVGGSYNEQFF.

In its sample, this clonotype was seen a few times. This chain joins TRBV5-1 and TRBJ2-3; no firm D call. This CDR3 region has 14 residues. V was trimmed by 7 bases and J by 2 bases, leaving 14 bases between them. In germline, CDR1 is SGHRS, CDR2 YFSETQ. The CDR3 nucleotides read TGCGCCAGCTCCGCGGATTCTAACACAGATACGCAGTATTTT. Translation: CASSADSNTDTQYF.

V gene TRBV9 combines with J gene TRBJ2-7; 13 bases align to TRBD2. This CDR3 has 15 residues. The germline V gene encodes CDR1 SGDLS and CDR2 YYNGEE. Germline trimming cut 4 bases from V and 5 bases from J; bases unmatched to any gene: 6. Here the CDR3 reads CASSPKTSGRNEQYF. The CDR3 nucleotides are TGTGCCAGCAGCCCCAAGACTAGCGGGAGGAACGAGCAGTACTTC.

At least ten counts were recorded for this clonotype. V and J are TRBV12-3 or TRBV12-4 and TRBJ1-1, with D maybe TRBD1 (5 bases). Trimming removed 3 bases from V and 5 bases from J, with 10 bases in between. The CDR3 runs 13 residues. The CDR3 spells CASSFYGGTEAFF. For the CDR3, the DNA is TGTGCCAGCAGTTTTTACGGGGGGACTGAAGCTTTCTTT.

The chain employs TRBV5-1 and TRBJ2-3; D remains unclear. Germline V CDR1 and CDR2: SGHRS, YFSETQ. V dropped 2 bases and J dropped 0 bases, with 10 bases sitting between them. This CDR3 contains 15 residues. The CDR3 DNA reads TGCGCCAGCAGCTTCAGAAGGGTGAGCACAGATACGCAGTATTTT. It translates to CASSFRRVSTDTQYF.

This clonotype was counted a few times. The V gene is TRBV18, the J gene TRBJ1-1, with 8 bases matching TRBD1. From germline, CDR1 is KGHSH and CDR2 LQKENI. This CDR3 comprises 14 residues. The V and J ends lost 2 bases and 5 bases, in that order; junction bases with no gene match: 4. CDR3 nucleotides: TGTGCCAGCTCACCAACAGGGGGGAGTACTGAAGCTTTCTTT. Its translation: CASSPTGGSTEAFF. The variable domain in full, completed from reference TRBV18 and TRBJ1-1, reads NAGVMQNPRHLVRRRGQEARLRCSPMKGHSHVYWYRQLPEEGLKFMVYLQKENIIDESGMPKERFSAEFPKEGPSILRIQQVVRGDSAAYFCASSPTGGSTEAFFGQGTRLTVV.

This rearrangement joins TRBV20-1 to TRBJ2-5; TRBD2 matches at 7 bases. The CDR3 loop spans 15 amino acids. Germline assignment: CDR1 DFQATT and CDR2 SNEGSKA (reference sequence). V shed 6 bases, J shed 5 bases, and the junction held 15 bases outside the gene matches. DNA for the CDR3: TGCAGTGCGGACCTCCGGACTAGTTGGGCGGAGACCCAGTACTTC. Protein: CSADLRTSWAETQYF.

Only one count was recorded for this clonotype. One end of the junction varies from germline; a read error may be responsible. This chain links TRBV4-2 with TRBJ1-1; D may be TRBD1 (5 bases). The CDR3 spans 15 residues. The germline gives CDR1 LGHNA, CDR2 YNFKEQ. The CDR3 loop reads CVSSQAGNRNTEAFF. The CDR3 bases are TGTGTCAGCAGCCAAGCAGGGAATCGGAACACTGAAGCTTTCTTT.

This clonotype was seen a few times. The rearrangement uses TRBV6-5 and TRBJ2-7, with D unclear. The ends were cut back, 1 base at V and 2 bases at J, with 9 bases in the middle. CDR3 size: 14 residues. CDR1 is MNHEY and CDR2 is SVGAGI in the germline V gene. The CDR3 spells CASSYLAGPYEQYF. CDR3 in DNA: TGTGCCAGCAGTTACTTGGCAGGACCCTACGAGCAGTACTTC.

This clonotype was counted many times. The V call is TRBV9, the J call TRBJ2-7; 9 positions match TRBD2. This CDR3 has 15 residues. The trim removed 4 bases at V and 2 bases at J, leaving 7 bases unmatched. Per germline, CDR1 SGDLS and CDR2 YYNGEE. The CDR3 DNA sequence: TGTGCCAGCAGCCAGGGGGAGCGGGGGGCCTACGAGCAGTACTTC. Residues: CASSQGERGAYEQYF.

J is TRBJ2-5 and V is TRBV9; 10 bases match TRBD2. This CDR3 comprises 16 residues. J lost 4 bases, V lost 0 bases, and 6 bases had no gene match. Germline V lookup: CDR1 SGDLS, CDR2 YYNGEE. CDR3 residues: CASSVEAGGPPETQYF. Here the CDR3 DNA reads TGTGCCAGCAGCGTAGAAGCGGGAGGGCCCCCAGAGACCCAGTACTTC.